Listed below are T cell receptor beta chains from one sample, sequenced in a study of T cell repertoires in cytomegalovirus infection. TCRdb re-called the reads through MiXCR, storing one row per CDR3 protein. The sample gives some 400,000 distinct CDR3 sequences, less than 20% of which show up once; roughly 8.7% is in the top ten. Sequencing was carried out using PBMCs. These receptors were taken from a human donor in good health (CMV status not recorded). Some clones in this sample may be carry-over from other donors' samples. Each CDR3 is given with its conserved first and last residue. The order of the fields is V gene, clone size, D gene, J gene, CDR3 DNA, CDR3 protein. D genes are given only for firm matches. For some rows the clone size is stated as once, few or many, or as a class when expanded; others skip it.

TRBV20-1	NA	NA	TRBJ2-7	TGCAGTGCTAGAGAACTAAGGGGGACCTACGAGCAGTACTTC	CSARELRGTYEQYF
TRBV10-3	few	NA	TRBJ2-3	TGTGCCATCAGTGATATAGCGGCCAGCGGTGATACGCAGTATTTT	CAISDIAASGDTQYF
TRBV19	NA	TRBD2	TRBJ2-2	TGTGCCAGTTTTGGCGGGGGGCTGTTTTTT	CASFGGGLFF
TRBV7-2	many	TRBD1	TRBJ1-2	TGTGCCAGCAGCTTAATTCCGGGACAGGGACTCGGCTACACCTTC	CASSLIPGQGLGYTF
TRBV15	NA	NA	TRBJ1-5	TGTGCCACCAGCAGAGAACTTTATCAGCCCCAGCATTTT	CATSRELYQPQHF
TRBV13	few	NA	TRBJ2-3	TGTGCCAGCAGCGCCCGACTCCTGGATACGCAGTATTTT	CASSARLLDTQYF
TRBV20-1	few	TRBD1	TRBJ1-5	TGCAGTGCTAGCCCTATACAGGGGGCCGGTCAGCCCCAGCATTTT	CSASPIQGAGQPQHF
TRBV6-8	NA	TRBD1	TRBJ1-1	TGTGCCAGCAGTTACGCGGACAGGGCTACTGAAGCTTTCTTT	CASSYADRATEAFF
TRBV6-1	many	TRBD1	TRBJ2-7	TGTGCCAGCAGCTCAGGGGGCGAGTCCTACGAGCAGTACTTC	CASSSGGESYEQYF
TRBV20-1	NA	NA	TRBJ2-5	TGCAGTGCCCTGGGACCAGGGAGAATGGAGACCCAGTACTTC	CSALGPGRMETQYF
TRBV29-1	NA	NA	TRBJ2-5	TGCAGCGTTGAAGGAAGTCTATATGAGACCCAGTACTTC	CSVEGSLYETQYF
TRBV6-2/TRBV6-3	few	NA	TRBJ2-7	TGTGCCAGCAGTTGGACTACCTCCTACGAGCAGTACTTC	CASSWTTSYEQYF
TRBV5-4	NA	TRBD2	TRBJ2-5	TGTGCCAGCAGCCCCGGCTTACTAGCGGGAGAAGAGACCCAGTACTTC	CASSPGLLAGEETQYF
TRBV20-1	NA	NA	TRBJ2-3	TGCAGTGCTAGCGAGTACACAGATACGCAGTATTTT	CSASEYTDTQYF
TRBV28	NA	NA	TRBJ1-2	TGTGCCAGCAGTTTCGGGGACAATTATGGCTACACCTTC	CASSFGDNYGYTF
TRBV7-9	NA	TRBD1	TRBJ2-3	TGTGCCAGCGGACAGGGGGCCTTAGCTGATACGCAGTATTTT	CASGQGALADTQYF
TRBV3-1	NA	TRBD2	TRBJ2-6	TGTGCCAGCAGCCGAGGACTAGCGAGCTCTGGGGCCAACGTCCTGACTTTC	CASSRGLASSGANVLTF
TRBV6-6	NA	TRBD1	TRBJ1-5	TGTGCCAGCAGTCGCCCCCTTCCCGGGACAGGTTATCAGCCCCAGCATTTT	CASSRPLPGTGYQPQHF
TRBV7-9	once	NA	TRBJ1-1	TGTGCCAGCAGCTTAGAGCCTGAAGCTTTCTTT	CASSLEPEAFF
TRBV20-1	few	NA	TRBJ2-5	TGCAGTGCTAGAAGGGGGAGTCCGGAGACCCAGTACTTC	CSARRGSPETQYF
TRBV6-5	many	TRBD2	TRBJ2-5	TGTGCCAGCAGTTACTTACTAGCGGGGGGGACCTGGGAGACCCAGTACTTC	CASSYLLAGGTWETQYF
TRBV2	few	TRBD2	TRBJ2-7	TGTGCCAGCACCATCGGACTAGCGGGAATCGAGCAGTACTTC	CASTIGLAGIEQYF